The present entry profiles one T cell receptor beta chain with its context. This sample was taken from a study of OX40 agonist ivuxolimab in advanced cancers. Germline values: CDR1 SGHRS, CDR2 YFSETQ. Trimming pared 4 bases from V and 4 bases from J, leaving 21 bases between. This CDR3 has 16 residues. The repertoire was sequenced with immunoSEQ multiplex PCR; TCRdb's copy has only in-frame clones and lacks some. This table has under 20,000 clones, 80% to 90% appearing once. This TCR came from an adult with an advanced solid tumor such as melanoma, head and neck, liver or kidney cancer. J is TRBJ2-7 and V is TRBV5-1; TRBD2 is a possible D gene (6 bases). Sample: CD4+ or CD8+ T cells sorted from blood, taken in a trial of the OX40 agonist ivuxolimab. The CDR3 sequence: CASSLTEGTARYEQYF. The CDR3 DNA is TGCGCCAGCAGCCTAACGGAGGGGACGGCCCGATACGAGCAGTACTTC.